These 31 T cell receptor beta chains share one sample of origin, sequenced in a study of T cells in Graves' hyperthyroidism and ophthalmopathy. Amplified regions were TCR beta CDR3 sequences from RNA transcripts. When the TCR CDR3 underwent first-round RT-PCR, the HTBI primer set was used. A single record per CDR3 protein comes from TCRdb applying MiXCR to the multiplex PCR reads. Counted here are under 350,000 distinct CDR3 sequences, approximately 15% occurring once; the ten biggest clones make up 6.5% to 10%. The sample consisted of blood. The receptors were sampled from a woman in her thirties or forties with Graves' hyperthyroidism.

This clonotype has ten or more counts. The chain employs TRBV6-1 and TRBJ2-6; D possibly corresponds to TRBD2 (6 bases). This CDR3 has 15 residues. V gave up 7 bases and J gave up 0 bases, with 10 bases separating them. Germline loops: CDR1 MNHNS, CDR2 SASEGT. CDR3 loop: CASIWEVSGANVLTF. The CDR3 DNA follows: TGTGCCAGCATATGGGAGGTCTCTGGGGCCAACGTCCTGACTTTC.

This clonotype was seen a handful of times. CDR3 sequence (DNA): TGTGCCAGCAGCTACGATACCTACAATGAGCAGTTCTTC. Its protein product is CASSYDTYNEQFF. The J gene is TRBJ2-1, the V gene TRBV5-6; D gene unclear. The V gene's germline CDR1 is SGHDT and CDR2 YYEEEE. This CDR3 spans 13 amino acids. Trimming cost V 3 bases and J 2 bases, with 6 bases left between them.

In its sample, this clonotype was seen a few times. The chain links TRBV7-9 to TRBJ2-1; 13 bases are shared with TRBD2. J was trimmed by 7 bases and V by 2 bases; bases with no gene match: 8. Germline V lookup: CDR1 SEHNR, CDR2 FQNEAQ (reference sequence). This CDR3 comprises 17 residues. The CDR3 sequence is CASSLTTGLAGPNEQFF. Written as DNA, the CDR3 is TGTGCCAGCAGCTTAACGACGGGACTAGCGGGACCGAATGAGCAGTTCTTC.

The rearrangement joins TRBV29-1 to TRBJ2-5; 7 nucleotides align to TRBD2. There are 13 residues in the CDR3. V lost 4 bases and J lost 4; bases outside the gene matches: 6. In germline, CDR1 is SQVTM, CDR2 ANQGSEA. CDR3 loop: CSVVQIAGETQYF. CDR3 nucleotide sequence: TGCAGCGTTGTTCAGATAGCGGGAGAGACCCAGTACTTC.

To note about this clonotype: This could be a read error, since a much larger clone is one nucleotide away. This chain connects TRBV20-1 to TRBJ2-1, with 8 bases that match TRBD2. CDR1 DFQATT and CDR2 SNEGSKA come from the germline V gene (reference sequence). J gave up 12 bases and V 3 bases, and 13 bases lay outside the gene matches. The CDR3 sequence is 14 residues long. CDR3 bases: TGCAGTGCTAGGGTACGGAGCGGGAGTTATGGGCAGTTCTTC. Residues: CSARVRSGSYGQFF.

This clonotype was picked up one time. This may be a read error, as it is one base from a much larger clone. CDR3 sequence reads: CATRPGSGRGEQFF. In DNA, the CDR3 is TGCGCCACCAGACCCGGCTCAGGGAGGGGTGAGCAGTTCTTC. The V and J genes are TRBV5-1 and TRBJ2-1; 7 bases are a match to TRBD2. The CDR3 is 14 amino acids. Trimming took 9 bases from V and 9 from J; bases not matched to a gene: 15. Germline V gives CDR1 SGHRS, CDR2 YFSETQ.

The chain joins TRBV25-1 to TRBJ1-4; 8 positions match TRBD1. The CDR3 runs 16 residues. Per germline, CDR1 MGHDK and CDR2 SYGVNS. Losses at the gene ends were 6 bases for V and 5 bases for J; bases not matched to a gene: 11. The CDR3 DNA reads TGTGCCAGCAGCTCACATCCGGGACAGGCAAATGAAAAACTGTTTTTT. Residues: CASSSHPGQANEKLFF.

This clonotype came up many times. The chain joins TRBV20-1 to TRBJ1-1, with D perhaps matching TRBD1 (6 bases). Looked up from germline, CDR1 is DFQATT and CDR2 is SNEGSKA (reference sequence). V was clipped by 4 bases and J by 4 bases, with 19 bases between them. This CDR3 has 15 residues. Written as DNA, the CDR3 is TGCAGTGCTAAGAAAGGGGGGGGAGGTAGCACTGAAGCTTTCTTT. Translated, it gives CSAKKGGGGSTEAFF.

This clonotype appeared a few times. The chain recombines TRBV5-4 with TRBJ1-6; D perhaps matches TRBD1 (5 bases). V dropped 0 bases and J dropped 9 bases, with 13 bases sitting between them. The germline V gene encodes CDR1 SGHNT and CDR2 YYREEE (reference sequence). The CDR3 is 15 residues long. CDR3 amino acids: CASSLEGRAGSPLHF. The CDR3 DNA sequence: TGTGCCAGCAGCTTGGAGGGCAGGGCCGGTTCACCCCTCCACTTT.

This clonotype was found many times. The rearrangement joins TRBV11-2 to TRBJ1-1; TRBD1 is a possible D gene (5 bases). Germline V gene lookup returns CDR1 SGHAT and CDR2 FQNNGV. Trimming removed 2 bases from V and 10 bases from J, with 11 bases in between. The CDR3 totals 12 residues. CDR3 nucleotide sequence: TGTGCCAGCAGCTTACCGGGGACTCGAGCTTTCTTT. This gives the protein CASSLPGTRAFF. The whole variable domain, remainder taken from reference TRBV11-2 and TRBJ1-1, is EAGVAQSPRYKIIEKRQSVAFWCNPISGHATLYWYQQILGQGPKLLIQFQNNGVVDDSQLPKDRFSAERLKGVDSTLKIQPAKLEDSAVYLCASSLPGTRAFFGQGTRLTVV.

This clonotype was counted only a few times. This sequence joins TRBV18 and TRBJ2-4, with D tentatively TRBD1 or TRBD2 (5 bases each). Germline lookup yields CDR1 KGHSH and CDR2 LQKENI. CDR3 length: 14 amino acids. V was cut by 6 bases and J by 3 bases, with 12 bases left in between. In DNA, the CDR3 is TGTGCCAGCTCTGGGGGAGTTGACAAAAACATTCAGTACTTC. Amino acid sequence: CASSGGVDKNIQYF.

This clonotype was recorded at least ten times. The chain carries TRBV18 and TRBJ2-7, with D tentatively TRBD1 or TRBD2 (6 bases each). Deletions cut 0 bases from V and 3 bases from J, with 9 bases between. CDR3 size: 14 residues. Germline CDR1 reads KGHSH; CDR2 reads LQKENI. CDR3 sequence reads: CASSPPGGNYEQYF. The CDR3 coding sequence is TGTGCCAGCTCACCACCGGGGGGCAACTACGAGCAGTACTTC. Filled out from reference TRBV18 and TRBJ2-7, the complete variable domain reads NAGVMQNPRHLVRRRGQEARLRCSPMKGHSHVYWYRQLPEEGLKFMVYLQKENIIDESGMPKERFSAEFPKEGPSILRIQQVVRGDSAAYFCASSPPGGNYEQYFGPGTRLTVT.

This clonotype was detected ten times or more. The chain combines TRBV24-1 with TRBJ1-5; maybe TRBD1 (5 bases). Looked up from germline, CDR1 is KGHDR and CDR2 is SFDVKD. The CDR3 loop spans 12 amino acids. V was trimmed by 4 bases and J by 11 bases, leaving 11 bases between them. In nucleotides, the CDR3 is TGTGCCACCAGTGAAAGGGACCGAGCCCAGCATTTT. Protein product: CATSERDRAQHF.

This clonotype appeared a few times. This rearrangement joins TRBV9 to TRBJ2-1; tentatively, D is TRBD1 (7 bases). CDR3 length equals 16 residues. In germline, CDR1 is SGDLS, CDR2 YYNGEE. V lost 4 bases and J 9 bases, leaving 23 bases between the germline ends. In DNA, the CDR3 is TGTGCCAGCAGCCCCACAACCCTGGAGGGGGCAGTTGAGCAGTTCTTC. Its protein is CASSPTTLEGAVEQFF.

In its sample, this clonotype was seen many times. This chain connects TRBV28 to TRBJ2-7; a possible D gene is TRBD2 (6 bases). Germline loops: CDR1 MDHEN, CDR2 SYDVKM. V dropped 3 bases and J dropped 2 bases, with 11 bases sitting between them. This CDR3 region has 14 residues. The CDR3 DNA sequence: TGTGCCAGCAGTTTGGCTAGCGAGACCTACGAGCAGTACTTC. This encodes CASSLASETYEQYF.

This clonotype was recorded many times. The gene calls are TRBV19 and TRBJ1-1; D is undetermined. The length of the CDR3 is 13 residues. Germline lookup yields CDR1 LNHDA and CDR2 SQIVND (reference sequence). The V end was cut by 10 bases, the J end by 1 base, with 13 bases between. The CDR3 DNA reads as TGTGCCACCCGCCCACGGAGGAACACTGAAGCTTTCTTT. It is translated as CATRPRRNTEAFF. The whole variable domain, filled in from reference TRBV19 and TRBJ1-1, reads DGGITQSPKYLFRKEGQNVTLSCEQNLNHDAMYWYRQDPGQGLRLIYYSQIVNDFQKGDIAEGYSVSREKKESFPLTVTSAQKNPTAFYLCATRPRRNTEAFFGQGTRLTVV.

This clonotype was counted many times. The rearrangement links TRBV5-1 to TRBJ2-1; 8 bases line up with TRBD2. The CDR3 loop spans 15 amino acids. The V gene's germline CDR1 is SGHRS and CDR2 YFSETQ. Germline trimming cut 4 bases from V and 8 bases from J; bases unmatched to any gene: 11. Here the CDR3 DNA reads TGCGCCAGCAGCACCGGGACTAGTGATATCTATGAGCAGTTCTTC. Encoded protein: CASSTGTSDIYEQFF. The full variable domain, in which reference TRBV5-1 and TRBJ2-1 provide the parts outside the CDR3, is KAGVTQTPRYLIKTRGQQVTLSCSPISGHRSVSWYQQTPGQGLQFLFEYFSETQRNKGNFPGRFSGRQFSNSRSEMNVSTLELGDSALYLCASSTGTSDIYEQFFGPGTRLTVL.

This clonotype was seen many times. The CDR3 loop reads CAISGGVSNQPQHF. DNA of the CDR3: TGTGCCATCAGTGGCGGGGTAAGCAATCAGCCCCAGCATTTT. This chain uses TRBV10-3 with TRBJ1-5, with D unclear. CDR3 length: 14 amino acids. The germline V gene has CDR1 ENHRY and CDR2 SYGVKD. Trimming left V 4 bases short and J 1 base short, with 8 bases between.

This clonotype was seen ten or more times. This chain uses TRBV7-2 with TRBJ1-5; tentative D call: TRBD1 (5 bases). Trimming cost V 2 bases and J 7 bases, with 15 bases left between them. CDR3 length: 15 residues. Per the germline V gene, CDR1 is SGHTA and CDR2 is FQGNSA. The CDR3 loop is CASSLRVTGNQPQHF. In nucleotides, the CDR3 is TGTGCCAGCAGCTTAAGAGTTACAGGAAACCAGCCCCAGCATTTT.

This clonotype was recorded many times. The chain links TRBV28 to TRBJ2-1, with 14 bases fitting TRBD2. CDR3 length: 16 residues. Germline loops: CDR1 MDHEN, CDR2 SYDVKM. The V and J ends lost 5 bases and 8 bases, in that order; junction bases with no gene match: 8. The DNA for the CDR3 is TGTGCCAGCAGTCCTCCGGGACTAGCGGGAGACGATGAGCAGTTCTTC. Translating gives CASSPPGLAGDDEQFF.

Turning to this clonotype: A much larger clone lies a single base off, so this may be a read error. CDR3 nucleotides: TGTGCCACCCGACCCCCCCAGGGCAGAACTAAAGCTTTCTTT. Protein product: CATRPPQGRTKAFF. The chain recombines TRBV10-3 with TRBJ1-1; D might be TRBD1 (5 bases). The CDR3 runs 14 residues. Germline V gives CDR1 ENHRY, CDR2 SYGVKD. V was shortened by 10 bases and J by 9 bases, with 24 bases between the two germline ends.

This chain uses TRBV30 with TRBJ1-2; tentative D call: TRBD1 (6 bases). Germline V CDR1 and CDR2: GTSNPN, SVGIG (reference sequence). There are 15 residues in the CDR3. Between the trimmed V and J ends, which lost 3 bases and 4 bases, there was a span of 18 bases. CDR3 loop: CAWRGGRGPLYGYTF. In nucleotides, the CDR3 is TGTGCCTGGAGGGGCGGCAGGGGCCCCCTCTATGGCTACACCTTC.

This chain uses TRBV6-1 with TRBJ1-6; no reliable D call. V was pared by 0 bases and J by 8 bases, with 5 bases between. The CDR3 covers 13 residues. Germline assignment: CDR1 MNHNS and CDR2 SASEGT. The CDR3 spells CASSEAFYSPLHF. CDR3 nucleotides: TGTGCCAGCAGTGAAGCCTTTTATTCACCCCTCCACTTT.

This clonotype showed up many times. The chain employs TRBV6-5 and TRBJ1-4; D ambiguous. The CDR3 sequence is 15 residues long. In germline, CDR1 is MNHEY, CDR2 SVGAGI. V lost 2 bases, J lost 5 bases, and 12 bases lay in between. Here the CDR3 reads CASSYRQGWNEKLFF. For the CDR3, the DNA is TGTGCCAGCAGTTACCGACAAGGTTGGAATGAAAAACTGTTTTTT.

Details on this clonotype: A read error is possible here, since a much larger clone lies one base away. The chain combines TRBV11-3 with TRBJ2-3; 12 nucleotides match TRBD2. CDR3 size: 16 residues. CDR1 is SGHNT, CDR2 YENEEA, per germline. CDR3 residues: CARSSGLAGITDTQYF. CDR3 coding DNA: TGTGCCCGCAGCTCCGGACTAGCGGGAATCACAGATACGCAGTATTTT. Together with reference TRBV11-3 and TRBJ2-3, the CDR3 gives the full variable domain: EAGVVQSPRYKIIEKKQPVAFWCNPISGHNTLYWYLQNLGQGPELLIRYENEEAVDDSQLPKDRFSAERLKGVDSTLKIQPAELGDSAVYLCARSSGLAGITDTQYFGPGTRLTVL.

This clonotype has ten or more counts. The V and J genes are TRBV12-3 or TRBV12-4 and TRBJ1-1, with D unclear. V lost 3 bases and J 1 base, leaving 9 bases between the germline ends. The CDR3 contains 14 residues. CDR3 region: CASSFHRSNTEAFF. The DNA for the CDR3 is TGTGCCAGCAGTTTTCACAGATCGAACACTGAAGCTTTCTTT.

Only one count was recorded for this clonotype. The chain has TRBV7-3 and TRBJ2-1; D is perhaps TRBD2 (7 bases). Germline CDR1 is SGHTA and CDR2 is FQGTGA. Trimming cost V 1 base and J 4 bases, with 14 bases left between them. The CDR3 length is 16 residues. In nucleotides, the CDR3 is TGTGCCAGCAGCTTAAAGGGGGGGCTACCATACAATGAGCAGTTCTTC. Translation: CASSLKGGLPYNEQFF.

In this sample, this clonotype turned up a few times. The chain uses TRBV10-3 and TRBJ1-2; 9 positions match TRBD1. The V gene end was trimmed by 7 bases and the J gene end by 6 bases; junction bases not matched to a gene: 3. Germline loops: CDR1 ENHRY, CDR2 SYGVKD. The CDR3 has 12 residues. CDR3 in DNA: TGTGCCATCACCGGGACAGGGAATGGCTACACCTTC. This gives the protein CAITGTGNGYTF.

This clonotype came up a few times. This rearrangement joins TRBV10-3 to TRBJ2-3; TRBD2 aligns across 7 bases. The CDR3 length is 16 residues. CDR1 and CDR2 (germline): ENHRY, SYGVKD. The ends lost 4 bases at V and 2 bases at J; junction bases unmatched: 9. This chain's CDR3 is CAISGRLAANTDTQYF. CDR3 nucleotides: TGTGCCATCAGTGGGAGGCTAGCGGCCAACACAGATACGCAGTATTTT.

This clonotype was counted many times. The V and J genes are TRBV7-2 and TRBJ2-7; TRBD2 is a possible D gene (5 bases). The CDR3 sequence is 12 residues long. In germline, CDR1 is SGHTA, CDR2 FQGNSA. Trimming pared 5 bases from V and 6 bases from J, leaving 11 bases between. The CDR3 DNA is TGTGCCAGCAGCCCCCGGACTGCCGAGCAGTACTTC. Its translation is CASSPRTAEQYF. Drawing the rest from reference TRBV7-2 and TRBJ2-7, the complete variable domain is GAGVSQSPSNKVTEKGKDVELRCDPISGHTALYWYRQSLGQGLEFLIYFQGNSAPDKSGLPSDRFSAERTGGSVSTLTIQRTQQEDSAVYLCASSPRTAEQYFGPGTRLTVT.

DNA for the CDR3: TGTGCCAGCAGCCTTGGCGGGCGCACAGATACGCAGTATTTT. Protein: CASSLGGRTDTQYF. The V gene is TRBV14, the J gene TRBJ2-3, with TRBD2 as a possible D gene (5 bases). The CDR3 consists of 14 residues. V was clipped by 4 bases and J by 1 base, with 9 bases between them. Germline values: CDR1 SGHDN, CDR2 FVKESK.